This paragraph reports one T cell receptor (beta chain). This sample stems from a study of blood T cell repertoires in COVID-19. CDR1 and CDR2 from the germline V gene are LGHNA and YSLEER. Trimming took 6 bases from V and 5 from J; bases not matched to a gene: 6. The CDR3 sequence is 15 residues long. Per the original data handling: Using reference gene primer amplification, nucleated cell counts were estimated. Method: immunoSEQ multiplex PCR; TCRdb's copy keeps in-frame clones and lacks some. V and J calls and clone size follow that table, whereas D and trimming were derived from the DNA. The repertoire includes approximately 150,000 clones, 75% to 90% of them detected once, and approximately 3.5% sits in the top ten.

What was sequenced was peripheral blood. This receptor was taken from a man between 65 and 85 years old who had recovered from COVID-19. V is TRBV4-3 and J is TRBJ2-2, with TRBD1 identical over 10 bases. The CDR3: CASSADRGQTGELFF. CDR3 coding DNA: TGCGCCAGCAGTGCAGACAGGGGGCAAACCGGGGAGCTGTTTTTT.